Listed below are T cell receptor beta chains from one sample, sequenced in a study of T cell repertoires in MIS-A myocarditis. Clones were read by immunoSEQ multiplex PCR, and TCRdb kept only the in-frame ones, dropping some. This table has 9,500 to 13,000 clones, 80% to 90% appearing once. Sequenced material: thoracic lymph node tissue obtained at autopsy. Source of these receptors: a man aged 18 to 35 with fulminant myocarditis from multisystem inflammatory syndrome in adults (MIS-A) after COVID-19. CDR3s include the opening cysteine and the closing phenylalanine or tryptophan. D genes are given only for firm matches. Clone size is given for some rows only: seen once, a few or many times, or a class if the clone is expanded.

cdr3_aa cdr3_nt v_call d_call clone_size j_call
CASSEFYSGNTIYF TGTGCCAGCAGTGAGTTTTACTCTGGAAACACCATATATTTT TRBV6-1 NA NA TRBJ1-3
CATSDSGGGRNEQFF TGTGCCACCAGTGATTCAGGGGGCGGGCGCAATGAGCAGTTCTTC TRBV24-1 TRBD1 NA TRBJ2-1
CASSLWREGADTQYF TGTGCCAGCAGTTTATGGCGGGAGGGGGCAGATACGCAGTATTTT TRBV28 TRBD2 NA TRBJ2-3
CASNPGTGNYGYTF TGTGCCAGCAACCCCGGGACAGGAAACTATGGCTACACCTTC TRBV9 TRBD1 NA TRBJ1-2
CASSLAHVRNTIYF TGTGCCAGCAGCTTGGCCCACGTCCGAAACACCATATATTTT TRBV5-6 NA NA TRBJ1-3
CASGYNTGELFF TGTGCCAGCGGTTATAACACCGGGGAGCTGTTTTTT TRBV28 NA NA TRBJ2-2
CASSGGGVNQPQHF TGTGCCAGCAGTGGTGGGGGGGTCAATCAGCCCCAGCATTTT TRBV2 NA NA TRBJ1-5
CASSSGTVGYEQYF TGTGCCAGCAGCTCCGGGACCGTGGGCTACGAGCAGTACTTC TRBV7-8 NA NA TRBJ2-7
CASSLRGQGKDTQYF TGTGCCAGCAGCTTAAGGGGCCAGGGAAAGGATACGCAGTATTTT TRBV7-2 NA NA TRBJ2-3
CASSEWAMDTEAFF TGTGCCAGCAGTGAATGGGCGATGGACACTGAAGCTTTCTTT TRBV2 NA NA TRBJ1-1
CASSPASGGAWDTQYF TGTGCCAGCAGTCCCGCTAGCGGGGGGGCTTGGGATACGCAGTATTTT TRBV9 TRBD2 NA TRBJ2-3
CASSLVGNSGSGANVLTF TGCGCCAGCAGCTTGGTTGGTAACTCAGGGTCTGGGGCCAACGTCCTGACTTTC TRBV5-1 NA NA TRBJ2-6
CASSRQGSYNEQFF TGTGCCAGCAGTCGACAGGGGAGCTACAATGAGCAGTTCTTC TRBV6-2/TRBV6-3 TRBD1 NA TRBJ2-1
CASSHQGDYGYTF TGTGCCAGCAGCCATCAGGGAGACTATGGCTACACCTTC TRBV27 NA few TRBJ1-2
CASRPYSGSQETQYF TGCGCCAGCAGACCTTACTCCGGCAGCCAAGAGACCCAGTACTTC TRBV5-1 NA NA TRBJ2-5
CASKGYATNEKLFF TGTGCCTCCAAAGGGTACGCAACTAATGAAAAACTGTTTTTT TRBV2 NA NA TRBJ1-4
CASSLGGAGGLETQYF TGTGCCAGCAGCTTAGGGGGAGCAGGGGGCTTGGAGACCCAGTACTTC TRBV7-9 TRBD1 NA TRBJ2-5
CASSRLAGDGELFF TGTGCCAGCAGCCGACTAGCGGGAGACGGGGAGCTGTTTTTT TRBV7-6 TRBD2 few TRBJ2-2
CAGGTAPNTEAFF TGTGCCGGGGGGACGGCGCCGAACACTGAAGCTTTCTTT TRBV2 NA NA TRBJ1-1
CASRNLDGGRYEQYF TGTGCCAGCAGGAACTTGGACGGAGGCCGGTACGAGCAGTACTTC TRBV5-4 NA NA TRBJ2-7
CASSESQGSSYNEQFF TGCGCCAGCTCCGAATCGCAGGGGAGCTCCTACAATGAGCAGTTCTTC TRBV10-1 NA few TRBJ2-1
CASSQRLAGEEYEQYF TGTGCCAGCAGCCAACGGCTAGCGGGAGAGGAGTACGAGCAGTACTTC TRBV4-2 TRBD2 NA TRBJ2-7
CASSTEGGSYNEQFF TGTGCCAGTAGTACCGAGGGGGGGTCCTACAATGAGCAGTTCTTC TRBV19 NA NA TRBJ2-1
CAWSVLDRGPEDTEAFF TGTGCCTGGAGTGTACTGGATAGGGGGCCTGAAGACACTGAAGCTTTCTTT TRBV30 TRBD1 NA TRBJ1-1
CASSDLAGQETQYF TGTGCCAGCAGTGATCTAGCGGGGCAAGAGACCCAGTACTTC TRBV2 TRBD2 NA TRBJ2-5
CASSRDLKGNQPQHF TGTGCCAGCAGCCGCGACTTGAAGGGCAATCAGCCCCAGCATTTT TRBV9 NA NA TRBJ1-5
CASSRQAYEQYF TGTGCCAGCAGTAGACAGGCCTACGAGCAGTACTTC TRBV2 NA NA TRBJ2-7
CASSRGQVYQPQHF TGTGCCAGCAGCCGAGGACAGGTATATCAGCCCCAGCATTTT TRBV28 TRBD1 NA TRBJ1-5
CASSQETGGPKNGYTF TGCGCCAGCAGCCAAGAGACAGGGGGACCTAAGAATGGCTACACCTTC TRBV4-1 TRBD1 NA TRBJ1-2
CASSLWGREEQYF TGCGCCAGCAGCTTGTGGGGCAGGGAAGAGCAGTACTTC TRBV5-1 NA NA TRBJ2-7
CASSEHYTEQYF TGTGCCAGCAGTGAACACTATACCGAGCAGTACTTC TRBV2 NA NA TRBJ2-7
CASSPLKGEGQLEAGNQPQHF TGTGCCAGCAGTCCATTGAAGGGCGAGGGACAGCTCGAGGCTGGCAATCAGCCCCAGCATTTT TRBV28 TRBD1 NA TRBJ1-5
CASSDSSRGEYNEQFF TGTGCCAGCAGTGACTCGAGTCGGGGAGAATACAATGAGCAGTTCTTC TRBV6-4 NA NA TRBJ2-1
CASSLGQGAAGANVLTF TGTGCCAGCAGCTTAGGACAGGGGGCGGCTGGGGCCAACGTCCTGACTTTC TRBV11-3 TRBD1 NA TRBJ2-6
CASSRLAGTTGELFF TGTGCCAGCAGTCGACTAGCGGGGACCACCGGGGAGCTGTTTTTT TRBV6-4 TRBD2 NA TRBJ2-2
CASSWDSSSEQYF TGTGCCAGCAGTTGGGACTCTAGCTCCGAGCAGTACTTC TRBV27 NA NA TRBJ2-7
CASSQEGGFNNEQFF TGCGCCAGCAGCCAAGAAGGTGGCTTTAACAATGAGCAGTTCTTC TRBV4-1 NA NA TRBJ2-1
CASSSGLAPPRDTQYF TGTGCCAGCAGCTCGGGACTAGCGCCGCCACGAGATACGCAGTATTTT TRBV7-9 TRBD2 NA TRBJ2-3
CASSEPVWTGGPSDEQFF TGTGCCAGCAGTGAACCTGTTTGGACAGGGGGCCCGTCTGATGAGCAGTTCTTC TRBV6-1 TRBD1 NA TRBJ2-1
CASSLRVGGHYNEQFF TGTGCCAGCAGCTTGAGGGTCGGGGGGCACTACAATGAGCAGTTCTTC TRBV5-4 NA once TRBJ2-1
CASSLIAGYGTEAFF TGTGCCAGCAGCTTAATAGCGGGGTACGGCACTGAAGCTTTCTTT TRBV7-8 NA NA TRBJ1-1